The 17 T cell receptor beta chains below all came from one sample that was sequenced in a study of cytomegalovirus exposure and HLA in healthy donors. The PCR made use of 60 Vbeta and 13 Jbeta primers. Here immunoSEQ multiplex PCR was the method, and the copy in TCRdb shows in-frame clones only, minus some. The data show more than 150,000 clones, under 80% seen once. The sequenced sample was PBMCs. These receptors came from a woman under 40 in good health and CMV-seropositive.

The chain couples TRBV11-2 to TRBJ2-1; 12 bases map to TRBD2. Germline V gives CDR1 SGHAT, CDR2 FQNNGV. J was trimmed by 2 bases and V by 3 bases; bases with no gene match: 2. This CDR3 spans 16 amino acids. DNA for the CDR3: TGTGCCAGCAGCTTGCGACTAGCGGGGGCCTACAATGAGCAGTTCTTC. It is translated as CASSLRLAGAYNEQFF.

The V gene is TRBV27, the J gene TRBJ2-2; 7 bases fit TRBD1. The ends lost 4 bases at V and 7 bases at J; junction bases unmatched: 9. This CDR3 region has 15 residues. CDR1 is MNHEY and CDR2 is SMNVEV in the germline V gene (reference sequence). CDR3 in DNA: TGTGCCAGCAGTTGGACAGGCGGGTTGGGCGGGGAGCTGTTTTTT. It specifies CASSWTGGLGGELFF.

This clone occurred a few times. The chain has TRBV7-2 and TRBJ2-7; 7 bases align to TRBD1. The germline CDR1 and CDR2 sequences are SGHTA and FQGNSA. This CDR3 spans 14 amino acids. The ends lost 4 bases at V and 1 base at J; junction bases unmatched: 4. The CDR3 region is CASSSRQGSYEQYF. CDR3 in DNA: TGTGCCAGCAGCTCGAGACAGGGATCCTACGAGCAGTACTTC. Drawing the rest from reference TRBV7-2 and TRBJ2-7, the complete variable domain is GAGVSQSPSNKVTEKGKDVELRCDPISGHTALYWYRQSLGQGLEFLIYFQGNSAPDKSGLPSDRFSAERTGGSVSTLTIQRTQQEDSAVYLCASSSRQGSYEQYFGPGTRLTVT.

The rearrangement uses TRBV7-2 and TRBJ1-2; D gene unclear. The CDR3 has 14 amino acids. Germline V gene data show CDR1 as SGHTA and CDR2 as FQGNSA. Trimming left V 4 bases short and J 0 bases short, with 9 bases between. As DNA, the CDR3 is TGTGCCAGCAGCTCTGGGCATACTAACTATGGCTACACCTTC. Protein sequence: CASSSGHTNYGYTF.

This clone showed up just once. This rearrangement joins TRBV2 to TRBJ1-2; TRBD1 matches 8 bases. Trimming took 3 bases from V and 4 from J; bases not matched to a gene: 10. CDR3 length equals 16 residues. Germline V lookup: CDR1 SNHLY, CDR2 FYNNEI. As DNA, the CDR3 is TGTGCCAGCAGTGAGCTACCGACAGGGGTCGTCTATGGCTACACCTTC. This translates into CASSELPTGVVYGYTF.

This clone was seen a few times. J is TRBJ2-1 and V is TRBV9; 12 nucleotides match TRBD2. Losses at the gene ends were 4 bases for V and 5 bases for J; bases not matched to a gene: 7. CDR1 and CDR2 (germline): SGDLS, YYNGEE. The CDR3 loop spans 16 amino acids. The DNA of the CDR3 is TGTGCCAGCAGCCCCACCTGGACTAGCGGGGACAATGAGCAGTTCTTC. Its translation is CASSPTWTSGDNEQFF.

The table lists this clone with a few counts. V gene TRBV11-3 combines with J gene TRBJ2-7; TRBD2 agrees at 9 bases. The CDR3 contains 14 residues. The junction had 3 bases not matched to a gene; V was cut back by 3 bases and J by 3 bases. The germline CDR1 and CDR2 sequences are SGHNT and YENEEA. The CDR3, as DNA: TGTGCCAGCAGCTTTCAAGCGGGGGGCTACGAGCAGTACTTC. Residues: CASSFQAGGYEQYF.

The chain carries TRBV9 and TRBJ2-7, with unresolved D. The CDR3 extends over 15 amino acids. Between the trimmed V and J ends, which lost 0 bases and 0 bases, there was a span of 10 bases. Germline V gives CDR1 SGDLS, CDR2 YYNGEE. CDR3 residues: CASSVDNGYSYEQYF. Written as DNA, the CDR3 is TGTGCCAGCAGCGTAGATAACGGGTACTCCTACGAGCAGTACTTC.

The rearrangement joins TRBV9 to TRBJ1-6; D not certain. The ends were cut back, 8 bases at V and 7 bases at J, with 16 bases in the middle. Germline loops: CDR1 SGDLS, CDR2 YYNGEE. CDR3 size: 14 residues. CDR3: CASKPGMDNSPLHF. The CDR3 DNA reads TGTGCCAGTAAACCCGGGATGGACAATTCACCCCTCCACTTT.

This clone has a single count. The chain recombines TRBV11-2 with TRBJ1-4; possibly TRBD1 for D (5 bases). This CDR3 comprises 16 residues. V lost 5 bases and J lost 4, with 17 bases in between. The germline V gene encodes CDR1 SGHAT and CDR2 FQNNGV. CDR3 protein: CASSPQWGGFNEKLFF. Here the CDR3 DNA reads TGTGCCAGCAGCCCCCAATGGGGGGGTTTTAATGAAAAACTGTTTTTT.

The chain employs TRBV28 and TRBJ1-2; TRBD1 matches 12 bases. The CDR3 consists of 14 residues. With 5 bases clipped from V and 7 bases from J, the junction kept 5 bases outside the gene matches. Germline CDR1 and CDR2: MDHEN and SYDVKM. The CDR3 spells CASSAGTGGFGYTF. CDR3 coding DNA: TGTGCCAGCAGTGCCGGGACAGGGGGCTTTGGCTACACCTTC.

The chain couples TRBV6-5 to TRBJ1-1, with TRBD1 identical over 10 bases. Germline CDR1 and CDR2: MNHEY and SVGAGI. The CDR3 consists of 15 residues. Unmatched junction bases numbered 8, after V lost 6 bases and J lost 4 bases. The CDR3 sequence is CASSRSRDRGTEAFF. The CDR3 nucleotides read TGTGCCAGCAGCCGATCCCGGGACAGGGGCACTGAAGCTTTCTTT.

The chain couples TRBV9 to TRBJ2-5, with D tentatively TRBD1 (5 bases). Trimming shortened V by 0 bases and J by 3 bases, and 9 bases separated the two germline ends. The germline V gene encodes CDR1 SGDLS and CDR2 YYNGEE. The CDR3 is 14 amino acids. The CDR3 sequence is CASSVGVREETQYF. The CDR3 nucleotides are TGTGCCAGCAGCGTAGGAGTCAGGGAAGAGACCCAGTACTTC.

The V and J genes are TRBV4-1 and TRBJ2-7; D perhaps matches TRBD2 (6 bases). Trimming removed 3 bases from V and 7 bases from J, with 22 bases in between. The CDR3 totals 16 residues. From germline, CDR1 is MGHRA and CDR2 YSYEKL. CDR3 protein: CASSQAGTGVRKEQYF. The CDR3 DNA reads TGCGCCAGCAGCCAGGCGGGGACCGGAGTACGTAAGGAGCAGTACTTC.

This chain links TRBV11-3 with TRBJ2-2; 11 bases are shared with TRBD2. Trimming took 5 bases from V and 1 from J; bases not matched to a gene: 0. This CDR3 has 15 amino acids. CDR1 SGHNT and CDR2 YENEEA come from the germline V gene. The DNA for the CDR3 is TGTGCCAGCAGCGGACTAGCGGGGAACACCGGGGAGCTGTTTTTT. It codes for CASSGLAGNTGELFF. The whole variable domain, remainder taken from reference TRBV11-3 and TRBJ2-2, is EAGVVQSPRYKIIEKKQPVAFWCNPISGHNTLYWYLQNLGQGPELLIRYENEEAVDDSQLPKDRFSAERLKGVDSTLKIQPAELGDSAVYLCASSGLAGNTGELFFGEGSRLTVL.

The CDR3 spells CASGLFAGRDSNQPQHF. CDR3 in DNA: TGTGCTAGTGGTTTGTTCGCTGGACGGGATAGCAATCAGCCCCAGCATTTT. The chain combines TRBV12-5 with TRBJ1-5, with no clear D. This CDR3 spans 17 amino acids. V lost 2 bases to trimming and J lost 0 bases, with 14 bases between them. CDR1 is LGHNT and CDR2 is FRNRAP in the germline V gene.

The chain has TRBV28 and TRBJ1-2; no definite D call. Germline V gene lookup returns CDR1 MDHEN and CDR2 SYDVKM. CDR3 length equals 16 residues. V dropped 11 bases and J dropped 8 bases, with 30 bases sitting between them. CDR3 bases: TGTGCCGCGACCCCCGTTCGCGGCCTCATCGCTATCGGCTACACCTTC. Amino acid sequence: CAATPVRGLIAIGYTF.